Sequencing of this T cell receptor (beta chain) was carried out in a study of blood T cells in healthy people across ages. Notes on the study in general: Per million T cells, the diversity of TCR beta decreased roughly linearly as age advanced.

The second PCR ran about 6 to 12 cycles with a sample-barcoded 5' primer and J-beta primers. A template-switch adaptor with 12 random nucleotides tagged each cDNA molecule. TCRdb used MiXCR to reprocess the 5' RACE reads, holding one entry per CDR3 protein. Among 580,000 or so distinct CDR3 sequences listed, about 45% were seen once. Turning to this clonotype: Its matching antigen is unknown.

Looked up from germline, CDR1 is SEHNR and CDR2 is FQNEAQ (reference sequence). V lost 8 bases and J lost 5, with 10 bases in between. The CDR3 runs 13 residues. V and J are TRBV7-9 and TRBJ1-6; no firm D call. Sequenced: blood. This clonotype originated in a man of 80 years or more in good health. The CDR3 DNA reads as TGTGCCAGCTCGGATACCGATAATTCACCCCTCCACTTT. As protein: CASSDTDNSPLHF.